These T cell receptor beta chains were read from a single sample in a study of OX40 agonist ivuxolimab in advanced cancers. Sequenced by immunoSEQ multiplex PCR; TCRdb stores in-frame clones only, minus some. The sample records about 120,000 clones, around 93% being singletons. The input for sequencing was CD4+ or CD8+ T cells sorted from blood, taken in a trial of the OX40 agonist ivuxolimab. These receptor sequences come from an adult with an advanced solid tumor such as melanoma, head and neck, liver or kidney cancer. Both conserved end residues are part of each CDR3. D genes are given only for firm matches. Part of the rows lack a size; the others show once, few, many or a class for expanded clones.

v_call: TRBV5-4; j_call: TRBJ2-5; clone_size: -; d_call: -; cdr3_nt: TGTGCCAGCAGCTTGGGGGGCAGCTTTGAGACCCAGTACTTC; cdr3_aa: CASSLGGSFETQYF
v_call: TRBV7-9; j_call: TRBJ2-5; clone_size: -; d_call: -; cdr3_nt: TGTGCCAGCAGCTTAGCCATTGGAGAGAGGACCCAGTACTTC; cdr3_aa: CASSLAIGERTQYF
v_call: TRBV6-6; j_call: TRBJ1-5; clone_size: once; d_call: -; cdr3_nt: TGTGCCACAAAGAAGGTGGATTCGGGGGGCAATCAGCCCCAGCATTTT; cdr3_aa: CATKKVDSGGNQPQHF
v_call: TRBV6-1; j_call: TRBJ1-5; clone_size: -; d_call: -; cdr3_nt: TGTGCCAGCAGTGATGGCAGGGTTCAGCCCCAGCATTTT; cdr3_aa: CASSDGRVQPQHF
v_call: TRBV28; j_call: TRBJ1-6; clone_size: -; d_call: -; cdr3_nt: TGTGCCAGCGGGCGGGGGAGGTTCTCCAATTCACCCCTCCACTTT; cdr3_aa: CASGRGRFSNSPLHF
v_call: TRBV7-3; j_call: TRBJ2-3; clone_size: -; d_call: -; cdr3_nt: TGTGCCAGCAGCTTAATGGGGAGAGGCACAGATACGCAGTATTTT; cdr3_aa: CASSLMGRGTDTQYF
v_call: TRBV11-2; j_call: TRBJ2-7; clone_size: -; d_call: TRBD2; cdr3_nt: TGTGCCAGCAGCTTATCAGGCGCAGCGGGGGGGATCTACGAGCAGTACTTC; cdr3_aa: CASSLSGAAGGIYEQYF
v_call: TRBV2; j_call: TRBJ1-1; clone_size: -; d_call: TRBD1; cdr3_nt: TGTGCCAGCAGTTCCGAGACAGGGGGTTACACTGAAGCTTTCTTT; cdr3_aa: CASSSETGGYTEAFF
v_call: TRBV13; j_call: TRBJ2-1; clone_size: -; d_call: TRBD2; cdr3_nt: TGTGCCAGCAGCTTAGAGGGCTCGGGAGGTGCGGCTATTTATACTTACAATGGGCAGTTCTTC; cdr3_aa: CASSLEGSGGAAIYTYNGQFF
v_call: TRBV28; j_call: TRBJ2-7; clone_size: -; d_call: TRBD2; cdr3_nt: TGTGCCAGCAGTTTATTGAGGAGCGGGGGGCTCCCTTACTTC; cdr3_aa: CASSLLRSGGLPYF
v_call: TRBV5-4; j_call: TRBJ1-2; clone_size: -; d_call: -; cdr3_nt: TGTGCCAGCAGCTTGGAGGGAGTCCAGACTGGCTACACCTTC; cdr3_aa: CASSLEGVQTGYTF
v_call: TRBV5-6; j_call: TRBJ2-1; clone_size: -; d_call: -; cdr3_nt: TGTGCCAGCAGCTTACAAGGTACCCATGAGCAGTTCTTC; cdr3_aa: CASSLQGTHEQFF
v_call: TRBV19; j_call: TRBJ2-1; clone_size: -; d_call: -; cdr3_nt: TGTGCCAGTAGCCCAGGTGGGAGAAACTCCTACAATGAGCAGTTCTTC; cdr3_aa: CASSPGGRNSYNEQFF
v_call: TRBV18; j_call: TRBJ2-5; clone_size: -; d_call: TRBD2; cdr3_nt: TGTGCCAGCTCACAGGGAGGACTAGCGGGGTCACAAGAGACCCAGTACTTC; cdr3_aa: CASSQGGLAGSQETQYF
v_call: TRBV7-2; j_call: TRBJ2-7; clone_size: -; d_call: TRBD2; cdr3_nt: TGTGCCAGCAGCTCGGGACTAGCGGGAGGTTTCGAGCAGTACTTC; cdr3_aa: CASSSGLAGGFEQYF
v_call: TRBV28; j_call: TRBJ2-2; clone_size: -; d_call: -; cdr3_nt: TGTGCCAGCAGTTACTACACCGGGGAGCTGTTTTTT; cdr3_aa: CASSYYTGELFF
v_call: TRBV7-2; j_call: TRBJ2-7; clone_size: -; d_call: -; cdr3_nt: TGTGCCAGCAGCGCCTACAGGGTCGGGGAGCAGTACTTC; cdr3_aa: CASSAYRVGEQYF
v_call: TRBV19; j_call: TRBJ1-1; clone_size: few; d_call: -; cdr3_nt: TGTGCCAGTAGTATAGGGGGCTGGGGGACTGAAGCTTTCTTT; cdr3_aa: CASSIGGWGTEAFF
v_call: TRBV27; j_call: TRBJ2-1; clone_size: -; d_call: TRBD1; cdr3_nt: TGTGCCAGCAGTCCGTGGCTCGGGACAGGGGCTGTCAGGAACTACAATGAGCAGTTCTTC; cdr3_aa: CASSPWLGTGAVRNYNEQFF
v_call: TRBV6-6; j_call: TRBJ2-1; clone_size: -; d_call: TRBD1; cdr3_nt: TGTGCCAGCAGAATATCCGGGACAGTCTACAATGAGCAGTTCTTC; cdr3_aa: CASRISGTVYNEQFF
v_call: TRBV18; j_call: TRBJ2-3; clone_size: -; d_call: -; cdr3_nt: TGTGCCAGCTCACCGGAGGGGCGGGGTACGCAGTATTTT; cdr3_aa: CASSPEGRGTQYF
v_call: TRBV25-1; j_call: TRBJ2-5; clone_size: -; d_call: -; cdr3_nt: TGTGCCAGCAGTGAATGGGAGGGGGGGCCGGAGACCCAGTACTTC; cdr3_aa: CASSEWEGGPETQYF
v_call: TRBV7-6; j_call: TRBJ2-2; clone_size: -; d_call: TRBD1; cdr3_nt: TGTGCCAGCAGCCTCGGACAGGGGACGAACACCGGGGAGCTGTTTTTT; cdr3_aa: CASSLGQGTNTGELFF
v_call: TRBV18; j_call: TRBJ2-3; clone_size: -; d_call: -; cdr3_nt: TGTGCCAGCTCAGGGGGGAGCACAGATACGCAGTATTTT; cdr3_aa: CASSGGSTDTQYF
v_call: TRBV7-8; j_call: TRBJ2-2; clone_size: -; d_call: -; cdr3_nt: TGTGCCAGCAGCTTAACGGCAGGGACGAACACCGGGGAGCTGTTTTTT; cdr3_aa: CASSLTAGTNTGELFF
v_call: TRBV28; j_call: TRBJ1-1; clone_size: -; d_call: -; cdr3_nt: TGTGCCAGCAGTTCCAGGGTTACTGAAGCTTTCTTT; cdr3_aa: CASSSRVTEAFF
v_call: TRBV19; j_call: TRBJ1-1; clone_size: -; d_call: -; cdr3_nt: TGTGCCAGTGAGGACTGGCAGGGAAGGCGGAACACTGAAGCTTTCTTT; cdr3_aa: CASEDWQGRRNTEAFF
v_call: TRBV11-2; j_call: TRBJ2-5; clone_size: once; d_call: -; cdr3_nt: TGTGCCAGCAGCCCCGCCCAAGAGACCCAGTACTTC; cdr3_aa: CASSPAQETQYF
v_call: TRBV7-8; j_call: TRBJ1-5; clone_size: -; d_call: -; cdr3_nt: TGTGCCAGCAGCTTAGCCTCCCCCCAGGGTCAATCCCAGCATTTT; cdr3_aa: CASSLASPQGQSQHF
v_call: TRBV28; j_call: TRBJ1-3; clone_size: -; d_call: -; cdr3_nt: TGTGCCAGCAGGACAACAGGTTTGTCTGGAAACACCATATATTTT; cdr3_aa: CASRTTGLSGNTIYF
v_call: TRBV29-1; j_call: TRBJ1-1; clone_size: -; d_call: -; cdr3_nt: TGCAGCGCCTACAGGAACACTGAAGCTTTCTTT; cdr3_aa: CSAYRNTEAFF
v_call: TRBV7-3; j_call: TRBJ2-1; clone_size: -; d_call: TRBD2; cdr3_nt: TGTGCCAGCAGCTCCGGGGGACTAGCGGGAGGGCCAGGCAATGAGCAGTTCTTC; cdr3_aa: CASSSGGLAGGPGNEQFF
v_call: TRBV6-7; j_call: TRBJ1-5; clone_size: -; d_call: -; cdr3_nt: TGTGCCAGCGTAGGGGTTCAGCCCCAGCATTTT; cdr3_aa: CASVGVQPQHF
v_call: TRBV21-1; j_call: TRBJ2-2; clone_size: -; d_call: -; cdr3_nt: TGTGCCAGCAGCTATACGGGACTAGCAGACACCGGGGAGCTGTTTTTT; cdr3_aa: CASSYTGLADTGELFF
v_call: TRBV7-3; j_call: TRBJ2-2; clone_size: -; d_call: -; cdr3_nt: TGTGCCAGCAGCTTATTCGGTGGCGACTCGAACACCGGGGAGCTGTTTTTT; cdr3_aa: CASSLFGGDSNTGELFF
v_call: TRBV28; j_call: TRBJ1-3; clone_size: -; d_call: -; cdr3_nt: TGTGCCAGCAGGACACCGGGACAACCGGCGGTTGGAAACACCATATATTTT; cdr3_aa: CASRTPGQPAVGNTIYF
v_call: TRBV5-1; j_call: TRBJ2-4; clone_size: -; d_call: -; cdr3_nt: TGCGCCAGCAGCTTACAGGGAGATGGGGACATTCAGTACTTC; cdr3_aa: CASSLQGDGDIQYF
v_call: TRBV29-1; j_call: TRBJ2-1; clone_size: few; d_call: TRBD1; cdr3_nt: TGCAGCGTTGACGCAGGGGGTTTTTACTACAATGAGCAGTTCTTC; cdr3_aa: CSVDAGGFYYNEQFF
v_call: TRBV6-4; j_call: TRBJ2-7; clone_size: -; d_call: TRBD1; cdr3_nt: TGTGCCAGCAGACCCCGGGACAGGGGCCGCCACGAGCAGTACTTC; cdr3_aa: CASRPRDRGRHEQYF
v_call: TRBV7-2; j_call: TRBJ2-7; clone_size: few; d_call: TRBD1; cdr3_nt: TGTGCCAGCAGCCCTACCCTTAGGGGACAGGGTGCCTACGAGCAGTACTTC; cdr3_aa: CASSPTLRGQGAYEQYF
v_call: TRBV9; j_call: TRBJ1-6; clone_size: once; d_call: -; cdr3_nt: TGTGCCAGCAGAGGTGGGACGGATAATTCACCCCTCCACTTT; cdr3_aa: CASRGGTDNSPLHF
v_call: TRBV6-5; j_call: TRBJ2-3; clone_size: -; d_call: -; cdr3_nt: TGTGCCAGCAGTTATAGGGCAGGGCCAATCACAGATACGCAGTATTTT; cdr3_aa: CASSYRAGPITDTQYF
v_call: TRBV14; j_call: TRBJ2-3; clone_size: -; d_call: -; cdr3_nt: TGTGCCAGCAGACTAACCGGGGCCTCGGATACGCAGTATTTT; cdr3_aa: CASRLTGASDTQYF